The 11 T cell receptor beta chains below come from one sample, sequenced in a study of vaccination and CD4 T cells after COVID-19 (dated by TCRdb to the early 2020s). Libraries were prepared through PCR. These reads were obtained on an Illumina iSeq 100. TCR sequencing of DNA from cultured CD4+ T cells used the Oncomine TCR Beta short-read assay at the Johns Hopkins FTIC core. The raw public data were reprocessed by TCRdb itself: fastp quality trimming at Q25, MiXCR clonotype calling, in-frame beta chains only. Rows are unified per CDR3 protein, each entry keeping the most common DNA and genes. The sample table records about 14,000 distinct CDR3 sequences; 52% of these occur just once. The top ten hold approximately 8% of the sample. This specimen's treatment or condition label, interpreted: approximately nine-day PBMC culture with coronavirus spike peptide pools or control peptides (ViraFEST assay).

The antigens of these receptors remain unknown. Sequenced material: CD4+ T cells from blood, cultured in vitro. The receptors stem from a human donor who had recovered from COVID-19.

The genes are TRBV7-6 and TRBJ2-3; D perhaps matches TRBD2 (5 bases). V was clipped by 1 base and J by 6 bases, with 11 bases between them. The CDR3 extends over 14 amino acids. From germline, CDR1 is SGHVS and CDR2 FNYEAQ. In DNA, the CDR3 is TGTGCCAGCAGCTTAGTTTCTGGGGAGGATACGCAGTATTTT. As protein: CASSLVSGEDTQYF.

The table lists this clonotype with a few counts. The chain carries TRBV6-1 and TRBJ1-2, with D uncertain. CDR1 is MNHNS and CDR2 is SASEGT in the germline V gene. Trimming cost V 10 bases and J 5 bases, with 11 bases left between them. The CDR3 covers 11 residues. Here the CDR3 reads CATAINYGYTF. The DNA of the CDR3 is TGTGCCACCGCTATTAATTATGGCTACACCTTC.

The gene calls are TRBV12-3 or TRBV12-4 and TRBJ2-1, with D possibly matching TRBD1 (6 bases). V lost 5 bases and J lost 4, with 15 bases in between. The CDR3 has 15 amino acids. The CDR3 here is CASSRSARGYNEQFF. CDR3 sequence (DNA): TGTGCCAGCAGTCGCAGCGCGAGGGGGTACAATGAGCAGTTCTTC.

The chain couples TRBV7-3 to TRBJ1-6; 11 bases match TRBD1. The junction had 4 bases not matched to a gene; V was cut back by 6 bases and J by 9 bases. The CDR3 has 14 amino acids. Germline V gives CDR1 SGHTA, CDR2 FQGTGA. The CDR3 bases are TGTGCCAGCAGTCCCGGGACAGGGGGTTCACCCCTCCACTTT. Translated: CASSPGTGGSPLHF.

The DNA for the CDR3 is TGTGCCAGCAGCTTTGACACTTACACTGAAGCTTTCTTT. Protein product: CASSFDTYTEAFF. This chain connects TRBV7-9 to TRBJ1-1; D remains ambiguous. Germline assignment: CDR1 SEHNR and CDR2 FQNEAQ (reference sequence). Trimming shortened V by 3 bases and J by 3 bases, and 8 bases separated the two germline ends. This CDR3 comprises 13 residues.

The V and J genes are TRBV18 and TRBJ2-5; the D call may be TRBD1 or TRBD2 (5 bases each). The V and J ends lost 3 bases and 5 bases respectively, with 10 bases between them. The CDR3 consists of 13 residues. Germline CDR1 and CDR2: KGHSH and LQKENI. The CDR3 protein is CASSPRERETQYF. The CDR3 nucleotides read TGTGCCAGCTCACCCAGGGAGAGGGAGACCCAGTACTTC.

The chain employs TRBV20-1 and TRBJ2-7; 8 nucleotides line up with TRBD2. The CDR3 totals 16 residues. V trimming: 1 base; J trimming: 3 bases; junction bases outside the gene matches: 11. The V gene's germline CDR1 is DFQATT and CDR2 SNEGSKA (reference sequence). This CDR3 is CSARGEREGPGYEQYF. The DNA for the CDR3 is TGCAGTGCTAGAGGGGAACGGGAGGGCCCCGGCTACGAGCAGTACTTC.

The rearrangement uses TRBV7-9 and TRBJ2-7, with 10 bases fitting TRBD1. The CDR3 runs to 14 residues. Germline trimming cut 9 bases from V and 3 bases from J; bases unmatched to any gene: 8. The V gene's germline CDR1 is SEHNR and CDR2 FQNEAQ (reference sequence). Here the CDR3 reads CASLTGTGVYEQYF. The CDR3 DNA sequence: TGTGCCAGTCTAACCGGGACAGGGGTCTACGAGCAGTACTTC.

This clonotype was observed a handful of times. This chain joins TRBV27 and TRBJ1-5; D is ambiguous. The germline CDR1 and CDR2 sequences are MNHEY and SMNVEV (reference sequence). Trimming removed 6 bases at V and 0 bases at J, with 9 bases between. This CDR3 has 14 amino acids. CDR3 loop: CASRGVNSNQPQHF. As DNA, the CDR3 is TGTGCCAGCAGAGGAGTCAATAGCAATCAGCCCCAGCATTTT.

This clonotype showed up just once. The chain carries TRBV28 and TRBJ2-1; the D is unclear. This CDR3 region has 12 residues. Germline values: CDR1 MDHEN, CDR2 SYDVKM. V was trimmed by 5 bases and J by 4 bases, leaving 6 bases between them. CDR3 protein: CASSLGYNEQFF. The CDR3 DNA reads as TGTGCCAGCAGTCTGGGGTACAATGAGCAGTTCTTC.

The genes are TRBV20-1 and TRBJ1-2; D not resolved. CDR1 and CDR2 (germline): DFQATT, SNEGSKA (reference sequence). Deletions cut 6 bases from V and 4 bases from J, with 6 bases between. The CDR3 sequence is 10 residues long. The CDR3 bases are TGCAGTGCCCAAATCTATGGCTACACCTTC. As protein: CSAQIYGYTF.